Below are 7 T cell receptor beta chains sequenced from a single sample in a study of lung T cells in sarcoidosis with Löfgren's syndrome. TCRdb re-called the reads through MiXCR, storing one row per CDR3 protein. The sample consists of about 2,500 distinct CDR3 sequences, roughly 31% of them appearing once. The sequenced material came from CD4+ T cells from PBMCs. The receptors stem from a human donor with sarcoidosis (Löfgren's syndrome or another form), or a control subject (not recorded which).

This clonotype is classed as medium-sized. The chain couples TRBV6-6 to TRBJ2-3, with D tentatively TRBD2 (6 bases). The germline V and J ends were trimmed by 2 bases and 2 bases, with 20 bases remaining between them. The CDR3 runs 18 residues. CDR1 and CDR2 (germline): MNHNY, SVGAGI (reference sequence). The CDR3 loop reads CASSYGLPILGATDTQYF. The CDR3 coding sequence is TGTGCCAGCAGTTACGGACTACCGATTTTAGGGGCCACAGATACGCAGTATTTT.

At least ten counts were recorded for this clonotype. The chain recombines TRBV30 with TRBJ2-3; D is unresolved. Trimming cost V 3 bases and J 2 bases, with 9 bases left between them. This CDR3 is built from 13 residues. Germline loops: CDR1 GTSNPN, CDR2 SVGIG (reference sequence). The CDR3 DNA reads TGTGCCTGGAGCTCGACACACACAGATACGCAGTATTTT. The encoded protein is CAWSSTHTDTQYF.

By share, this clonotype counts as medium-sized. The V call is TRBV12-3 or TRBV12-4, the J call TRBJ1-1; possibly TRBD1 for D (6 bases). This CDR3 is 14 amino acids long. V lost 3 bases and J lost 1, with 9 bases in between. The DNA for the CDR3 is TGTGCCAGCAGTTTTCAGGGGAAGAACACTGAAGCTTTCTTT. It specifies CASSFQGKNTEAFF.

This clonotype is judged large (0.1 to 1%). The CDR3 here is CASSYGSNYEQYF. The CDR3 DNA reads as TGTGCCAGCAGTTACGGCAGCAACTACGAGCAGTACTTC. This chain connects TRBV6-6 to TRBJ2-7; D unresolved. CDR3 length: 13 residues. The germline V gene has CDR1 MNHNY and CDR2 SVGAGI (reference sequence). Trimming pared 2 bases from V and 3 bases from J, leaving 8 bases between.

This clonotype is termed medium-sized. The rearrangement uses TRBV3-1 and TRBJ2-7; 8 bases match TRBD1. Germline V gene data show CDR1 as LGHDT and CDR2 as YNNKEL (reference sequence). V shed 11 bases, J shed 2 bases, and the junction held 5 bases outside the gene matches. This CDR3 is 12 amino acids long. The chain's CDR3 is CASQGEAYEQYF. CDR3 nucleotide sequence: TGTGCCTCACAGGGGGAAGCCTACGAGCAGTACTTC.

This clonotype is labeled medium-sized. The chain employs TRBV4-1 and TRBJ2-5; possible D gene TRBD1, 5 bases. The CDR3 is 14 amino acids. Per germline, CDR1 MGHRA and CDR2 YSYEKL. V dropped 2 bases and J dropped 2 bases, with 9 bases sitting between them. Written as DNA, the CDR3 is TGCGCCAGCAGCCAACCGACAGTTCAAGAGACCCAGTACTTC. This translates into CASSQPTVQETQYF.

Note on this clonotype: This clone may be a read error of a much larger clone one base away. The gene calls are TRBV7-2 and TRBJ2-1; weak D call: TRBD2 (5 bases). This CDR3 region has 15 residues. Germline CDR1 SGHTA, CDR2 FQGNSA. CDR3 nucleotides: TGTGCCACTAGACGGGATTCCTTCTCCTACAATGGGCAGTTCTTC. Translation gives CATRRDSFSYNGQFF.